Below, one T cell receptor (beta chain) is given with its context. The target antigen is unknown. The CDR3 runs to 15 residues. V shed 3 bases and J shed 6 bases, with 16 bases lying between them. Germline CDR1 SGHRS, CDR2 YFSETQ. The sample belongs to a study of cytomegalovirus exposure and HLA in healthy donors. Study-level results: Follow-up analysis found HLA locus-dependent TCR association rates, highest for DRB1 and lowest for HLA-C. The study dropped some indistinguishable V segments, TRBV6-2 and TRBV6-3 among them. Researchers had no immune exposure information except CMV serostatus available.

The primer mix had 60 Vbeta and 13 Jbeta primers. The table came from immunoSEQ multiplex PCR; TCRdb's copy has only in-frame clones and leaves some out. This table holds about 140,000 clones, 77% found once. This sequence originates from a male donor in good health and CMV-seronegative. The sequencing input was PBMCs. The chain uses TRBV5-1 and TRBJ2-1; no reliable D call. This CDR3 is CASSSVTAGVNEQFF. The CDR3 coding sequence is TGCGCCAGCAGCTCCGTGACTGCCGGCGTCAATGAGCAGTTCTTC.